These 5 T cell receptor beta chains came from one sample sequenced in a study of early T cells in non-severe SARS-CoV-2 infection. Each CDR3 protein gets one entry after TCRdb re-called the 5' RACE reads with MiXCR. The table records around 57,000 distinct CDR3 sequences, approximately 8% of them present only once. Sequencing used whole blood. All receptors come from an adult who was a healthcare worker with PCR-confirmed SARS-CoV-2 infection or an uninfected control (not recorded which).

In regard to this clonotype: A much larger clone lies a single base off, so this may be a read error. The rearrangement joins TRBV7-9 to TRBJ1-6; D might be TRBD1 (5 bases). CDR1 is SEHNR, CDR2 FQNEAQ, per germline (reference sequence). The CDR3 contains 14 residues. CDR3 nucleotide sequence: TGTGCCGGCAGCTTCGACAGTTTCGGTTCACCCCTCCACTTT. As protein: CAGSFDSFGSPLHF.

The sample holds many counts of this clonotype. The V call is TRBV7-2, the J call TRBJ2-1; D might be TRBD1 or TRBD2, each matching 6 bases. CDR1 SGHTA and CDR2 FQGNSA come from the germline V gene. The CDR3 has 15 residues. V lost 2 bases to trimming and J lost 8 bases, with 16 bases between them. The CDR3 DNA reads TGTGCCAGCAGCTTAAATGGCCGGAGGGGGGATGAGCAGTTCTTC. Protein sequence: CASSLNGRRGDEQFF.

The rearrangement uses TRBV11-3 and TRBJ1-2, with unresolved D. V lost 1 base and J 5 bases, leaving 17 bases between the germline ends. Germline-derived CDR1 and CDR2 are SGHNT and YENEEA. CDR3 size: 16 residues. The CDR3 bases are TGTGCCAGCAGCTTAGGTCTCGGGAAGGCCAAGTATGGCTACACCTTC. Amino acids: CASSLGLGKAKYGYTF.

The rearrangement links TRBV12-3 or TRBV12-4 to TRBJ1-1, with a tentative D call TRBD1 (5 bases). CDR3 length: 13 amino acids. V lost 7 bases and J lost 11, with 20 bases in between. CDR3 sequence reads: CASNHRDGPLAFF. The CDR3 DNA reads TGTGCCAGCAATCACCGGGACGGACCCTTGGCTTTCTTT.

This clonotype was detected many times. This chain uses TRBV28 with TRBJ2-5; a possible D gene is TRBD1 (6 bases). CDR1 and CDR2 from the germline V gene are MDHEN and SYDVKM. The CDR3 has 15 residues. Trimming shortened V by 2 bases and J by 1 base, and 11 bases separated the two germline ends. This CDR3 is CASSLRRQAQETQYF. CDR3 DNA: TGTGCCAGCAGTTTACGTCGACAGGCCCAAGAGACCCAGTACTTC.